The 17 T cell receptor beta chains below come from one sample, sequenced in a study of OX40 agonist ivuxolimab in advanced cancers. Clones were sequenced by immunoSEQ multiplex PCR, and TCRdb holds only the in-frame ones, with some missing. The table shows around 53,000 clones, with around 84% occurring only once. Sequences were derived from CD4+ or CD8+ T cells sorted from blood, sampled in a trial of the OX40 agonist ivuxolimab. The receptors stem from an adult with an advanced solid tumor such as melanoma, head and neck, liver or kidney cancer.

The rearrangement links TRBV30 to TRBJ2-2; weak D call: TRBD2 (5 bases). The CDR3 has 16 amino acids. V was clipped by 0 bases and J by 2 bases, with 13 bases between them. Germline V gives CDR1 GTSNPN, CDR2 SVGIG (reference sequence). CDR3 sequence (DNA): TGTGCCTGGAGTGTAGAAATAGCGACTAACACCGGGGAGCTGTTTTTT. This gives the protein CAWSVEIATNTGELFF.

The chain links TRBV7-5 to TRBJ2-1. TRBV7-5 is reported as a pseudogene. The CDR3 consists of 17 residues. CDR3 coding DNA: TGTGCCAGAAGCTTAGAATATTCGGCGCCAACCTACAATGAGCAGTTCTTC. It yields the protein CARSLEYSAPTYNEQFF.

This clone showed up just a few times. The chain employs TRBV11-2 and TRBJ1-1, with 8 bases fitting TRBD1. CDR1 is SGHAT, CDR2 FQNNGV, per germline. The CDR3 has 13 amino acids. With V trimmed by 4 bases and J by 11 bases, 9 bases remained unmatched. The CDR3 reads CASSSRTGSYAFF. CDR3 nucleotide sequence: TGTGCCAGCAGCTCTCGGACAGGGAGCTACGCTTTCTTT.

The chain joins TRBV19 to TRBJ2-2, with D perhaps TRBD1 or TRBD2 (5 bases each). Trimming left V 7 bases short and J 1 base short, with 13 bases between. The CDR3 runs 15 residues. CDR1 and CDR2 from the germline V gene are LNHDA and SQIVND (reference sequence). For the CDR3, the DNA is TGTGCCAGTAAGCAGGGCGCGGGGAACACCGGGGAGCTGTTTTTT. Its translation is CASKQGAGNTGELFF.

This clone was seen once. The rearrangement links TRBV15 to TRBJ2-5, with D maybe TRBD2 (6 bases). Looked up from germline, CDR1 is LNHNV and CDR2 is YYDKDF (reference sequence). CDR3 length equals 15 residues. Trimming left V 0 bases short and J 5 bases short, with 13 bases between. Here the CDR3 reads CATSRDLSEGETQYF. The CDR3 nucleotides are TGTGCCACCAGCAGAGATCTGTCGGAGGGGGAGACCCAGTACTTC. Together with reference TRBV15 and TRBJ2-5, the CDR3 gives the full variable domain: DAMVIQNPRYQVTQFGKPVTLSCSQTLNHNVMYWYQQKSSQAPKLLFHYYDKDFNNEADTPDNFQSRRPNTSFCFLDIRSPGLGDTAMYLCATSRDLSEGETQYFGPGTRLLVL.

This chain connects TRBV4-1 to TRBJ2-1; 9 nucleotides agree with TRBD2. V gave up 5 bases and J gave up 5 bases; unmatched junction bases: 7. The length of the CDR3 is 15 residues. CDR1 and CDR2 (germline): MGHRA, YSYEKL. DNA for the CDR3: TGCGCCAGCAGCTCCTGGACTAGCGAGAACAATGAGCAGTTCTTC. This codes for CASSSWTSENNEQFF.

This clone was detected a few times. The J gene is TRBJ2-5, the V gene TRBV5-4, with 8 positions matching TRBD2. J lost 8 bases, V lost 3 bases, and 12 bases had no gene match. The CDR3 loop spans 15 amino acids. Germline V gene lookup returns CDR1 SGHNT and CDR2 YYREEE (reference sequence). CDR3 residues: CASSYGLAGPETQYF. CDR3 sequence (DNA): TGTGCCAGCAGCTATGGCTTAGCGGGGCCTGAAACCCAGTACTTC. Supplemented by reference TRBV5-4 and TRBJ2-5, the full variable domain reads ETGVTQSPTHLIKTRGQQVTLRCSSQSGHNTVSWYQQALGQGPQFIFQYYREEENGRGNFPPRFSGLQFPNYSSELNVNALELDDSALYLCASSYGLAGPETQYFGPGTRLLVL.

The rearrangement links TRBV25-1 to TRBJ1-1; D is ambiguous. The CDR3 extends over 12 amino acids. Germline loops: CDR1 MGHDK, CDR2 SYGVNS. V lost 4 bases, J lost 11 bases, and 14 bases lay in between. The CDR3 sequence is CASSVLDGMAFF. CDR3 DNA: TGTGCCAGCAGTGTCCTCGATGGGATGGCTTTCTTT.

In this sample, this clone turned up once. J is TRBJ2-1 and V is TRBV6-1; 7 bases line up with TRBD2. The CDR3 covers 12 residues. Germline V gives CDR1 MNHNS, CDR2 SASEGT. Germline trimming cut 4 bases from V and 12 bases from J; bases unmatched to any gene: 6. CDR3 residues: CASSAGERGQFF. The CDR3, as DNA: TGTGCCAGCAGTGCCGGGGAGCGGGGGCAGTTCTTC.

This clone was detected a few times. The V and J genes are TRBV5-1 and TRBJ2-5; tentatively, D is TRBD2 (6 bases). V lost 3 bases to trimming and J lost 1 base, with 10 bases between them. Germline values: CDR1 SGHRS, CDR2 YFSETQ. The CDR3 runs to 14 residues. The CDR3 loop reads CASSWEVPQETQYF. The CDR3 bases are TGCGCCAGCAGCTGGGAGGTTCCCCAAGAGACCCAGTACTTC.

V gene TRBV11-2 combines with J gene TRBJ1-3; D not resolved. The germline CDR1 and CDR2 sequences are SGHAT and FQNNGV. Trimming shortened V by 5 bases and J by 0 bases, and 8 bases separated the two germline ends. This CDR3 spans 14 amino acids. The CDR3 spells CASSDWDSGNTIYF. Written as DNA, the CDR3 is TGTGCCAGCAGCGACTGGGACTCTGGAAACACCATATATTTT.

The chain employs TRBV19 and TRBJ1-1; TRBD1 matches at 7 bases. The J segment lost 5 bases and the V segment lost 4 bases, leaving 10 bases of the junction unmatched. The germline CDR1 and CDR2 sequences are LNHDA and SQIVND (reference sequence). The CDR3 runs 15 residues. The CDR3, as DNA: TGTGCCAGTAGTACCCGGGCAGGGGGAAGAACTGAAGCTTTCTTT. This encodes CASSTRAGGRTEAFF. The whole variable domain, remainder taken from reference TRBV19 and TRBJ1-1, is DGGITQSPKYLFRKEGQNVTLSCEQNLNHDAMYWYRQDPGQGLRLIYYSQIVNDFQKGDIAEGYSVSREKKESFPLTVTSAQKNPTAFYLCASSTRAGGRTEAFFGQGTRLTVV.

The rearrangement joins TRBV7-8 to TRBJ2-1, with a possible D match to TRBD2 (5 bases). The CDR3 consists of 16 residues. The germline gives CDR1 SGHVS, CDR2 FQNEAQ. The V gene lost 6 bases and the J gene lost 0 bases, with 15 bases spanning the gap. Here the CDR3 DNA reads TGTGCCAGCAGGTTCGCCGGGGATAGCTCCTACAATGAGCAGTTCTTC. This sequence encodes CASRFAGDSSYNEQFF.

The rearrangement joins TRBV27 to TRBJ2-5; 7 positions agree with TRBD2. Germline CDR1 and CDR2: MNHEY and SMNVEV (reference sequence). The CDR3 is 15 residues long. V gave up 7 bases and J gave up 1 base; unmatched junction bases: 9. The CDR3 here is CASTPRGGPQETQYF. DNA of the CDR3: TGTGCCAGCACCCCCCGGGGAGGGCCCCAAGAGACCCAGTACTTC.

This clone showed up just once. This sequence joins TRBV13 and TRBJ1-2, with unresolved D. The ends were cut back, 5 bases at V and 4 bases at J, with 17 bases in the middle. The germline V gene encodes CDR1 PRHDT and CDR2 FYEKMQ (reference sequence). This CDR3 is 15 amino acids long. The CDR3 is CASSEGGQATYGYTF. DNA for the CDR3: TGTGCCAGCAGCGAAGGCGGGCAGGCAACCTATGGCTACACCTTC.

The V call is TRBV12-5, the J call TRBJ1-4; D possibly corresponds to TRBD1 (5 bases). Germline V CDR1 and CDR2: LGHNT, FRNRAP. The V end lost 0 bases, the J end lost 4 bases, and 12 bases lay between the germline ends. The CDR3 loop spans 16 amino acids. CDR3 protein: CASGLVRGLLNEKLFF. CDR3 nucleotide sequence: TGTGCTAGTGGTTTGGTTAGGGGACTCCTTAATGAAAAACTGTTTTTT.

V is TRBV4-2 and J is TRBJ2-7, with D unresolved. The V end lost 1 base, the J end lost 2 bases, and 18 bases lay between the germline ends. Germline CDR1 reads LGHNA; CDR2 reads YNFKEQ. This CDR3 comprises 17 residues. The CDR3 reads CASSQGFGTLGTYEQYF. CDR3 coding DNA: TGTGCCAGCAGCCAAGGGTTCGGCACTTTAGGGACCTACGAGCAGTACTTC.